Below, one T cell receptor beta chain is given with its context. The antigen is not known. The data stem from a study of T cell responses to AZD1222 COVID-19 vaccine. Study-level information: It was second doses at about 4 or about 12 weeks that were pooled. Findings of the study overall: The study identified only 6 or 7 AZD1222 recipients as seropositive at baseline. The peak T cell response came first, and repertoires were sampled only after it.

V lost 2 bases to trimming and J lost 7 bases, with 14 bases between them. Per germline, CDR1 MNHEY and CDR2 SMNVEV (reference sequence). The CDR3 has 15 residues. The protocol was immunoSEQ multiplex PCR, while the TCRdb copy is restricted to in-frame clones and leaves out a portion. The sample contains about 92,000 clones, 90% of which appear only once. This rearrangement joins TRBV27 to TRBJ1-4; D is uncertain. This receptor was identified in an adult in good health. Sample: peripheral blood, taken on day 0 of AZD1222 vaccination. This chain's CDR3 is CASSLLGPEGEKLFF. The CDR3 bases are TGTGCCAGCAGTTTACTTGGCCCAGAGGGTGAAAAACTGTTTTTT.